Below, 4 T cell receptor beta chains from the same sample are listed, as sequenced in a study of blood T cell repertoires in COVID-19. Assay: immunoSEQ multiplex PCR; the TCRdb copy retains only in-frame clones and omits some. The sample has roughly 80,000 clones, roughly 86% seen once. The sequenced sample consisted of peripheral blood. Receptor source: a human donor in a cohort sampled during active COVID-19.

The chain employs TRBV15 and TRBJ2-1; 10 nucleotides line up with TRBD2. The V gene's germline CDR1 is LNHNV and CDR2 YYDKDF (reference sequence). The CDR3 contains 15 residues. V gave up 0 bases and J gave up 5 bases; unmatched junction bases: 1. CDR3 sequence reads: CATSRDTSGDNEQFF. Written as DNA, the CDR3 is TGTGCCACCAGCAGAGATACTAGCGGGGACAATGAGCAGTTCTTC.

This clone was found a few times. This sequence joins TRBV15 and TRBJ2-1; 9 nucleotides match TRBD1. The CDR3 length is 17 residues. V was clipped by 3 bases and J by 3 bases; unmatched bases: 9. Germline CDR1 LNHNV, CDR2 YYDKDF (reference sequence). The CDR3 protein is CATSRRGGQGHYNEQFF. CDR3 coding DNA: TGTGCCACCAGCAGGAGGGGAGGACAGGGGCACTACAATGAGCAGTTCTTC.

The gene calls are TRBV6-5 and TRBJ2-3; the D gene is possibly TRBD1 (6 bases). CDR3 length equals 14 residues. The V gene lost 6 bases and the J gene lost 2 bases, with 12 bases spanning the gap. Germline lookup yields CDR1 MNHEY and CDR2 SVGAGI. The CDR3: CASRKQGNTDTQYF. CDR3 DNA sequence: TGTGCCAGCAGGAAACAGGGAAACACAGATACGCAGTATTTT.

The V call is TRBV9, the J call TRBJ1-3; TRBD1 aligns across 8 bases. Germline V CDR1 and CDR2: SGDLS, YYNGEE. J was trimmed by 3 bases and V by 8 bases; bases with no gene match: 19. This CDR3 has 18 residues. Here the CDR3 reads CASSAVPGQAPHGNTIYF. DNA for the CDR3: TGTGCCAGTAGTGCTGTCCCGGGACAGGCTCCTCATGGAAACACCATATATTTT.